A single sample is the source of the 25 T cell receptor beta chains below, sequenced in a study of blood T cell repertoires in COVID-19. Repertoires were generated with immunoSEQ multiplex PCR, while TCRdb's copy carries only in-frame clones and drops some. The table shows approximately 60,000 clones, with about nine tenths occurring only once. Input material: peripheral blood. All receptors derive from a man between 45 and 60 years old with active COVID-19.

About this clone itself: One junction end does not reproduce the germline sequence, and a read error may be involved. J is TRBJ1-1 and V is TRBV3-1 (or the pseudogene TRBV3-2); 11 nucleotides align to TRBD1. In germline, CDR1 is LGHDT, CDR2 YNNKEL (reference sequence). The CDR3 has 15 amino acids. CDR3 sequence reads: CASSQGGDRGVGELF. The CDR3 DNA sequence: TGTGCCAGCAGCCAAGGAGGGGACAGGGGGGTAGGGGAGCTATTT.

The chain uses TRBV9 and TRBJ1-4; the D is unclear. Trimming removed 0 bases at V and 0 bases at J, with 9 bases between. Germline V lookup: CDR1 SGDLS, CDR2 YYNGEE. This CDR3 is 16 amino acids long. The CDR3: CASSVAPTTTNEKLFF. Here the CDR3 DNA reads TGTGCCAGCAGCGTAGCCCCGACAACAACTAATGAAAAACTGTTTTTT.

This clone showed up just once. The rearrangement links TRBV4-1 to TRBJ2-2; 14 bases agree with TRBD2. V was pared by 3 bases and J by 6 bases, with 15 bases of the junction left unmatched. CDR1 MGHRA and CDR2 YSYEKL come from the germline V gene. CDR3 length: 20 amino acids. CDR3 sequence (DNA): TGCGCCAGCAGCCACCCAGTCCGGACTAGCGGGAGGACGGCACCCGGGGAGCTGTTTTTT. Its protein product is CASSHPVRTSGRTAPGELFF.

This clone occurred a few times. CDR3 amino acids: CASSYPARGRTEAFF. CDR3 DNA: TGTGCCAGCAGTTACCCCGCCAGGGGACGCACTGAAGCTTTCTTT. The J gene is TRBJ1-1, the V gene TRBV6-2 or TRBV6-3; a weak D match, TRBD1 (6 bases). Germline V gene sequence: CDR1 MNHEY, CDR2 SVGEGT. This CDR3 contains 15 residues. Trimming removed 2 bases at V and 4 bases at J, with 14 bases between.

This clone was found many times. The CDR3 region has the DNA TGTGCCAGCAGCGGCAGGGTTAATCAGCCCCAGCATTTT. Amino acids: CASSGRVNQPQHF. The chain recombines TRBV7-8 with TRBJ1-5, with D perhaps matching TRBD1 (5 bases). This CDR3 has 13 residues. In germline, CDR1 is SGHVS, CDR2 FQNEAQ. Trimming removed 5 bases at V and 4 bases at J, with 9 bases between.

This chain links TRBV3-1 (or the pseudogene TRBV3-2) with TRBJ1-2; unclear D gene. The CDR3 consists of 12 residues. Germline loops: CDR1 LGHDT, CDR2 YNNKEL (reference sequence). Between the trimmed V and J ends, which lost 1 base and 8 bases, there was a span of 8 bases. The CDR3: CASSQVEGGYTF. The DNA of the CDR3 is TGTGCCAGCAGCCAAGTCGAGGGCGGCTACACCTTC.

The rearrangement links TRBV5-4 to TRBJ2-3, with D possibly TRBD2 on 7 matching bases. CDR3 length: 16 amino acids. The ends were cut back, 4 bases at V and 2 bases at J, with 17 bases in the middle. Germline CDR1 is SGHNT and CDR2 is YYREEE (reference sequence). This CDR3 is CASSHTRGGDTDTQYF. The DNA of the CDR3 is TGTGCCAGCAGCCACACCAGGGGAGGGGACACAGATACGCAGTATTTT.

The chain uses TRBV7-6 and TRBJ2-6; D may be TRBD1 (6 bases). The V gene lost 5 bases and the J gene lost 0 bases, with 26 bases spanning the gap. Germline-derived CDR1 and CDR2 are SGHVS and FNYEAQ. The CDR3 sequence is 21 residues long. The DNA of the CDR3 is TGTGCCAGCAGCCCTTGGCCCCAGGGGCTTCCTCTGTACTCTGGGGCCAACGTCCTGACTTTC. It translates to CASSPWPQGLPLYSGANVLTF.

The V gene is TRBV9, the J gene TRBJ1-1, with D tentatively TRBD1 (5 bases). The V end was cut by 6 bases, the J end by 1 base, with 13 bases between. The CDR3 runs 14 residues. Germline V gene data show CDR1 as SGDLS and CDR2 as YYNGEE. CDR3 residues: CASTDVTGNTEAFF. DNA of the CDR3: TGTGCCAGCACCGATGTAACAGGGAACACTGAAGCTTTCTTT.

This chain links TRBV27 with TRBJ2-1; 12 positions agree with TRBD2. Germline V CDR1 and CDR2: MNHEY, SMNVEV (reference sequence). The CDR3 consists of 15 residues. V gave up 2 bases and J gave up 16 bases; unmatched junction bases: 12. CDR3 sequence reads: CASSLKASGRAFTFF. CDR3 bases: TGTGCCAGCAGTTTAAAGGCTAGCGGGAGGGCCTTCACCTTCTTC.

This chain connects TRBV19 to TRBJ2-5; a possible D gene is TRBD1 (5 bases). V was clipped by 8 bases and J by 1 base, with 11 bases between them. The germline V gene has CDR1 LNHDA and CDR2 SQIVND (reference sequence). CDR3 size: 13 residues. CDR3 region: CASSQGPQETQYF. The CDR3 bases are TGTGCCAGTTCCCAGGGCCCCCAAGAGACCCAGTACTTC.

V is TRBV6-5 and J is TRBJ2-2, with 10 bases fitting TRBD1. V lost 6 bases, J lost 7 bases, and 8 bases stayed unmatched. This CDR3 region has 15 residues. Looked up from germline, CDR1 is MNHEY and CDR2 is SVGAGI. DNA of the CDR3: TGTGCCAGCAGGCCAGACAGGGGGCTGGACGGGGAGCTGTTTTTT. The encoded protein is CASRPDRGLDGELFF.

This clone has a single count. In nucleotides, the CDR3 is TGTGCCAGCAGCCAAGATGCAACAGAAAACTATGGCTACACCTTC. This sequence encodes CASSQDATENYGYTF. The chain carries TRBV3-1 (or the pseudogene TRBV3-2) and TRBJ1-2; D is unclear. Germline CDR1 reads LGHDT; CDR2 reads YNNKEL (reference sequence). V was cut by 0 bases and J by 2 bases, with 10 bases left in between. This CDR3 comprises 15 residues.

The CDR3 sequence: CASSQGGRGNYEQYF. The CDR3 DNA reads TGTGCCAGCAGCCAAGGGGGCAGGGGAAATTACGAGCAGTACTTC. The J gene is TRBJ2-7, the V gene TRBV3-1 (or the pseudogene TRBV3-2); D is possibly TRBD1 (6 bases). Germline V gives CDR1 LGHDT, CDR2 YNNKEL (reference sequence). The CDR3 covers 15 residues. Trimming removed 1 base from V and 4 bases from J, with 14 bases in between.

This chain uses TRBV7-8 with TRBJ2-2; D ambiguous. Trimming pared 1 base from V and 3 bases from J, leaving 12 bases between. The germline CDR1 and CDR2 sequences are SGHVS and FQNEAQ. There are 16 residues in the CDR3. The CDR3 reads CASSLDGHVDTGELFF. In DNA, the CDR3 is TGTGCCAGCAGCTTAGATGGGCATGTTGACACCGGGGAGCTGTTTTTT.

The chain recombines TRBV6-2 or TRBV6-3 with TRBJ2-7, with 11 bases identical to TRBD2. The CDR3 has 14 amino acids. J was trimmed by 4 bases and V by 6 bases; bases with no gene match: 5. CDR1 is MNHEY and CDR2 is SVGEGT in the germline V gene. As DNA, the CDR3 is TGTGCCAGCAGCCGTAGCGGGAGGGGTTACGAGCAGTACTTC. Translating gives CASSRSGRGYEQYF.

The chain is built from TRBV9 and TRBJ2-3; TRBD1 is a possible D gene (6 bases). Germline assignment: CDR1 SGDLS and CDR2 YYNGEE. Trimming left V 0 bases short and J 4 bases short, with 12 bases between. This CDR3 has 15 residues. CDR3 sequence: CASSVASQGADTQYF. The DNA for the CDR3 is TGTGCCAGCAGCGTAGCGTCACAGGGCGCAGATACGCAGTATTTT.

The chain has TRBV4-1 and TRBJ2-1; 10 nucleotides line up with TRBD2. The CDR3 spans 16 residues. Germline lookup yields CDR1 MGHRA and CDR2 YSYEKL. Losses at the gene ends were 0 bases for V and 6 bases for J; bases not matched to a gene: 5. CDR3 residues: CASSQDGTSVFNEQFF. CDR3 in DNA: TGCGCCAGCAGCCAAGACGGGACTAGCGTCTTCAATGAGCAGTTCTTC.

The CDR3 coding sequence is TGCACCAGCAGCCACCCCGCGGGGCGGGGCGACCTCCTCTGGGAGCAGTACTTC. Amino acids: CTSSHPAGRGDLLWEQYF. This chain uses TRBV1 with TRBJ2-7; the table's D call TRBD2 went unverified against the DNA. TRBV1 is classified as a pseudogene. The CDR3 sequence is 18 residues long.

This chain uses TRBV12-3 or TRBV12-4 with TRBJ1-2, with 8 bases matching TRBD1. J gave up 4 bases and V 5 bases, and 0 bases lay outside the gene matches. The CDR3 length is 12 residues. CDR3 bases: TGTGCCAGCAGTACAGGGGGCTATGGCTACACCTTC. Residues: CASSTGGYGYTF.

This rearrangement joins TRBV11-2 to TRBJ1-6; 10 bases agree with TRBD1. The V gene's germline CDR1 is SGHAT and CDR2 FQNNGV. With V trimmed by 4 bases and J by 10 bases, 7 bases remained unmatched. This CDR3 is built from 15 residues. This CDR3 reads CASSSRTGGGSPLHF. CDR3 DNA sequence: TGTGCCAGCAGCTCCCGGACAGGGGGGGGATCACCCCTCCACTTT. The full variable domain, its missing parts supplied by reference TRBV11-2 and TRBJ1-6, is EAGVAQSPRYKIIEKRQSVAFWCNPISGHATLYWYQQILGQGPKLLIQFQNNGVVDDSQLPKDRFSAERLKGVDSTLKIQPAKLEDSAVYLCASSSRTGGGSPLHFGNGTRLTVT.

This sequence joins TRBV5-1 and TRBJ2-7; weak D call: TRBD2 (5 bases). The CDR3 consists of 12 residues. V lost 4 bases to trimming and J lost 7 bases, with 12 bases between them. Germline CDR1 SGHRS, CDR2 YFSETQ. The CDR3 loop reads CASSPSGREQYF. The CDR3 DNA reads as TGCGCCAGCAGCCCGAGCGGTAGGGAGCAGTACTTC.

The chain has TRBV20-1 and TRBJ2-7; TRBD1 matches at 9 bases. The CDR3 has 15 amino acids. Germline V gene lookup returns CDR1 DFQATT and CDR2 SNEGSKA (reference sequence). The V and J ends lost 3 bases and 4 bases, in that order; junction bases with no gene match: 10. Written as DNA, the CDR3 is TGCAGTGCTAGTTCCCGGGACAGGGACCGATACGAGCAGTACTTC. Its translation: CSASSRDRDRYEQYF.

The V call is TRBV29-1, the J call TRBJ1-2; 11 bases map to TRBD1. V was pared by 7 bases and J by 6 bases, with 7 bases of the junction left unmatched. CDR1 and CDR2 (germline): SQVTM, ANQGSEA. The CDR3 runs 13 residues. The CDR3 loop is CSAHGQGANGYTF. CDR3 coding DNA: TGCAGCGCCCACGGACAGGGGGCCAATGGCTACACCTTC.

The J gene is TRBJ2-7, the V gene TRBV7-8; 10 bases are a match to TRBD1. The CDR3 sequence is 13 residues long. With 5 bases clipped from V and 4 bases from J, the junction kept 2 bases outside the gene matches. Germline loops: CDR1 SGHVS, CDR2 FQNEAQ. The CDR3 reads CASSRTGGYEQYF. CDR3 nucleotides: TGTGCCAGCAGCCGGACAGGGGGTTACGAGCAGTACTTC.